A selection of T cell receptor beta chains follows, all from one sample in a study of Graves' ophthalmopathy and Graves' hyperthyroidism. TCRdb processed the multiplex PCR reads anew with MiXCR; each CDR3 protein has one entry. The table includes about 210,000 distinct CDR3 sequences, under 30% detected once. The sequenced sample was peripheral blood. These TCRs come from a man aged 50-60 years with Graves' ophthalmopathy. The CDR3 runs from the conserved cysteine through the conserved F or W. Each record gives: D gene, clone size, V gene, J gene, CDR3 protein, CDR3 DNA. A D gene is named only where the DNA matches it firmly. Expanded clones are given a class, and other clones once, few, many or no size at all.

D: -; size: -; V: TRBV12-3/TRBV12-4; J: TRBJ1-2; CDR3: CASIRDGNYGYTF; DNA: TGTGCCAGCATTCGGGACGGCAACTATGGCTACACCTTC
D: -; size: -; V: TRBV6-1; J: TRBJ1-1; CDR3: CASKGEMATEAFF; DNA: TGTGCCAGCAAGGGGGAAATGGCCACTGAAGCTTTCTTT
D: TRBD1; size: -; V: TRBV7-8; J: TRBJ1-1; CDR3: CASSSEAAQGGEAFF; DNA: TGTGCCAGCAGTAGCGAGGCAGCCCAGGGGGGTGAAGCTTTCTTT
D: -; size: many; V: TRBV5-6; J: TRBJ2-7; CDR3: CASSWGGDNPPYEQYF; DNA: TGTGCCAGCAGTTGGGGGGGGGACAACCCCCCCTACGAGCAGTACTTC
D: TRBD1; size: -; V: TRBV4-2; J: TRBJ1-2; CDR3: CASSQDRGPNYGYTF; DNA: TGTGCCAGCAGCCAGGACAGGGGGCCCAACTATGGCTACACCTTC
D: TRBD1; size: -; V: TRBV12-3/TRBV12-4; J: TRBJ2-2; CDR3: CASRTDRGRGTGELFF; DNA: TGTGCCAGCAGAACCGACAGGGGGCGAGGCACCGGGGAGCTGTTTTTT
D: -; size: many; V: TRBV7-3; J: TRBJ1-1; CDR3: CASSQRGILDTEAFF; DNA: TGTGCCAGCTCCCAGAGGGGGATTTTGGACACTGAAGCTTTCTTT
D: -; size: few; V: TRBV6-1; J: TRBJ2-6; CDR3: CASSKGSVILLWANVLTF; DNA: TGTGCCAGCAGTAAAGGTTCGGTCATCTTGCTCTGGGCCAACGTCCTGACTTTC
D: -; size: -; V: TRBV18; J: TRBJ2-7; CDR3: CASSGSRDEQYF; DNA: TGTGCCAGCTCAGGAAGCAGGGACGAGCAGTACTTC
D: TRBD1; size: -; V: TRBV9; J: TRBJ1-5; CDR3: CASSDRKMRGQGNQPQHF; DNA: TGTGCCAGCAGCGACCGCAAGATGAGGGGGCAGGGCAATCAGCCCCAGCATTTT
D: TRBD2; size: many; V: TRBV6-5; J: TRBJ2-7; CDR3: CASSYLASGTGEQYF; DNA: TGTGCCAGCAGTTACTTGGCTAGCGGGACTGGTGAGCAGTACTTC
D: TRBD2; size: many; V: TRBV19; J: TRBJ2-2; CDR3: CASSGLADPGELFF; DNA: TGTGCCAGTAGTGGGCTAGCGGACCCCGGGGAGCTGTTTTTT
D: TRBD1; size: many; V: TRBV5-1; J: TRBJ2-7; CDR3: CASSLNRDSHYEQYF; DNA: TGCGCCAGCAGCCTGAACCGGGACAGCCACTACGAGCAGTACTTC
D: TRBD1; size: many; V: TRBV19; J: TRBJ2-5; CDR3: CASSTGTGGFETQYF; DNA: TGTGCCAGTAGTACCGGGACAGGGGGCTTTGAGACCCAGTACTTC
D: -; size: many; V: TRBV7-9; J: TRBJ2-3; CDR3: CASSGGLAGTDTQYF; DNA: TGTGCCAGCAGCGGAGGACTGGCGGGCACAGATACGCAGTATTTT
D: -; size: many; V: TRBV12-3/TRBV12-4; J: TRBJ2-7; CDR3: CASSAGTEYYEQYF; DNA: TGTGCCAGCAGTGCCGGGACCGAATACTACGAGCAGTACTTC
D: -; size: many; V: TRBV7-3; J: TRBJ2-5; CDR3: CASSLGGNQETQYF; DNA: TGTGCCAGCAGCTTAGGCGGGAACCAAGAGACCCAGTACTTC
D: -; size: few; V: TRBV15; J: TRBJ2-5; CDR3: CATSVRAGKSETQYF; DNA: TGTGCCACCAGCGTCCGCGCAGGGAAATCAGAGACCCAGTACTTC
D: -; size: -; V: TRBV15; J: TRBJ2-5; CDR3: CATSRDGQETQYF; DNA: TGTGCCACCAGCAGAGACGGCCAAGAGACCCAGTACTTC
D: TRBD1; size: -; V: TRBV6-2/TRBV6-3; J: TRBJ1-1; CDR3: CASSYQGQGTEAFF; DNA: TGTGCCAGCAGTTACCAAGGACAGGGGACTGAAGCTTTCTTT
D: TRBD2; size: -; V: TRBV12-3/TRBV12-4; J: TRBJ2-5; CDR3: CASSPGTSEEETQYF; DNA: TGTGCCAGCTCCCCCGGGACTAGCGAGGAAGAGACCCAGTACTTC
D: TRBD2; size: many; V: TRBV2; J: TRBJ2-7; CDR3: CASSEAGLAGPLSEQYF; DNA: TGTGCCAGCAGTGAAGCGGGCCTAGCGGGCCCCCTAAGCGAGCAGTACTTC
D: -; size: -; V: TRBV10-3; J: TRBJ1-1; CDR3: CAISEGRNTEAFF; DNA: TGTGCCATCAGTGAGGGGAGAAACACTGAAGCTTTCTTT
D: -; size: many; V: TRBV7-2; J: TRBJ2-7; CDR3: CASGWDEQYF; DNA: TGTGCCAGCGGGTGGGACGAGCAGTACTTC
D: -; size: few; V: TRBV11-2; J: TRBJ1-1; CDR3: CASSLDWGTEAFF; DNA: TGTGCCAGCAGCTTAGACTGGGGGACTGAAGCTTTCTTT
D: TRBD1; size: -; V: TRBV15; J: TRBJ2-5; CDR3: CATSRETGGRQETQYF; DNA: TGTGCCACCAGCAGAGAGACAGGGGGGAGGCAAGAGACCCAGTACTTC
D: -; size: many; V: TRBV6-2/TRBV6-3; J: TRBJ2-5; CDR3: CASSYSGTQYF; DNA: TGTGCCAGCAGTTACTCGGGAACCCAGTACTTC
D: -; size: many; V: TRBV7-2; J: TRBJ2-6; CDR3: CASSLTAGVIGGANVLTF; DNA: TGTGCCAGCAGCTTAACGGCAGGGGTAATCGGTGGGGCCAACGTCCTGACTTTC
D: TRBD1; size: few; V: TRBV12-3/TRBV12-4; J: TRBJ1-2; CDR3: CASSRQGNYGYTF; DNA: TGTGCCAGCAGCCGACAGGGCAACTATGGCTACACCTTC
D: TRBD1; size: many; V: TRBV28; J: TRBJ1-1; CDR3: CAAWGTGRTEAFF; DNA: TGTGCCGCCTGGGGGACAGGGCGCACTGAAGCTTTCTTT
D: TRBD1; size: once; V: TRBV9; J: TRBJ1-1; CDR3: CASSVTGAEAFF; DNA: TGTGCCAGCAGCGTTACAGGGGCTGAAGCTTTCTTT
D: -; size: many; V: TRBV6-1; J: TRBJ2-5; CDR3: CASGLETQYF; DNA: TGTGCCAGCGGACTTGAGACCCAGTACTTC
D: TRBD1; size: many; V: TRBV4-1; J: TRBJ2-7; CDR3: CASSQEWDRGYEQYF; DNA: TGCGCCAGCAGCCAAGAGTGGGACAGGGGGTACGAGCAGTACTTC
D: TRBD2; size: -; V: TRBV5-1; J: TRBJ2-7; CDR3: CASSLGTSGTHEQYF; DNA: TGCGCCAGCAGCCTGGGGACTAGCGGGACCCACGAGCAGTACTTC